These 16 T cell receptor beta chains originate from one sample sequenced in a study of cytomegalovirus exposure and HLA in healthy donors. PCR employed 60 Vbeta and 13 Jbeta primers. Data came from immunoSEQ multiplex PCR; TCRdb stores just in-frame clones and leaves some out. The sample yields about 140,000 clones, approximately 77% seen once. The source material was PBMCs. The receptors come from a man aged 25-45 years in good health and CMV-seronegative.

The chain has TRBV10-3 and TRBJ1-2, with 7 bases fitting TRBD1. CDR1 is ENHRY, CDR2 SYGVKD, per germline. This CDR3 is built from 13 residues. Unmatched junction bases numbered 10, after V lost 9 bases and J lost 6 bases. The CDR3: CAIGRQGSHGYTF. The CDR3 DNA reads TGTGCCATAGGGCGACAGGGTTCTCATGGCTACACCTTC.

V is TRBV6-1 and J is TRBJ1-4; 9 bases map to TRBD1. The V segment lost 6 bases and the J segment 4 bases; nucleotides outside the gene matches: 3. The CDR3 contains 14 residues. CDR1 and CDR2 from the germline V gene are MNHNS and SASEGT. In DNA, the CDR3 is TGTGCCAGCAGCTCGGGACAGGGTAATGAAAAACTGTTTTTT. Translation: CASSSGQGNEKLFF.

V is TRBV9 and J is TRBJ2-1; 9 nucleotides match TRBD2. The V gene end was trimmed by 4 bases and the J gene end by 4 bases; junction bases not matched to a gene: 9. This CDR3 spans 16 amino acids. Germline assignment: CDR1 SGDLS and CDR2 YYNGEE. The CDR3 region has the DNA TGTGCCAGCAGCACCGTAGCGGGAGCCTTATACAATGAGCAGTTCTTC. Translated: CASSTVAGALYNEQFF.

The rearrangement uses TRBV15 and TRBJ2-3; 9 nucleotides match TRBD1. V shed 3 bases, J shed 6 bases, and the junction held 4 bases outside the gene matches. CDR3 length equals 14 residues. Germline V gene sequence: CDR1 LNHNV, CDR2 YYDKDF (reference sequence). Here the CDR3 DNA reads TGTGCCACCAGCAGGGGACAGGGTATCGATACGCAGTATTTT. Protein product: CATSRGQGIDTQYF.

The table lists this clone with a few counts. V usage is TRBV7-9 and J usage is TRBJ1-4; 7 bases agree with TRBD1. Germline trimming cut 2 bases from V and 4 bases from J; bases unmatched to any gene: 4. The CDR3 is 15 amino acids. CDR1 and CDR2 (germline): SEHNR, FQNEAQ (reference sequence). Written as DNA, the CDR3 is TGTGCCAGCAGCTTAACAGGGGCGTTTAATGAAAAACTGTTTTTT. Translating it yields CASSLTGAFNEKLFF.

This rearrangement joins TRBV27 to TRBJ1-2, with 7 bases matching TRBD1. The CDR3 has 13 amino acids. Looked up from germline, CDR1 is MNHEY and CDR2 is SMNVEV (reference sequence). Losses at the gene ends were 5 bases for V and 8 bases for J; bases not matched to a gene: 8. The CDR3 DNA follows: TGTGCCAGCAGTACCAACAGGGGAGTCGGCTACACCTTC. Translation: CASSTNRGVGYTF.

V gene TRBV7-2 combines with J gene TRBJ2-3, with TRBD1 matching 8 bases. The CDR3 consists of 15 residues. In germline, CDR1 is SGHTA, CDR2 FQGNSA. V shed 3 bases, J shed 6 bases, and the junction held 8 bases outside the gene matches. CDR3 protein: CASSFTGQGPDTQYF. DNA of the CDR3: TGTGCCAGCAGCTTCACAGGACAGGGACCTGATACGCAGTATTTT.

The chain has TRBV6-6 and TRBJ2-1, with D unresolved. Trimming pared 4 bases from V and 4 bases from J, leaving 11 bases between. The CDR3 runs to 14 residues. Germline CDR1 is MNHNY and CDR2 is SVGAGI (reference sequence). The CDR3 protein is CASSSYGEYNEQFF. DNA of the CDR3: TGTGCCAGCAGTTCGTACGGAGAATACAATGAGCAGTTCTTC.

This chain links TRBV29-1 with TRBJ2-7, with TRBD1 matching over 8 bases. V lost 5 bases to trimming and J lost 2 bases; unmatched junction nucleotides: 11. The CDR3 has 15 amino acids. Germline assignment: CDR1 SQVTM and CDR2 ANQGSEA. The CDR3 nucleotides read TGCAGCGTTCGACAGGGGTCCCTCCTTACCTACGAGCAGTACTTC. Protein: CSVRQGSLLTYEQYF.

This chain uses TRBV30 with TRBJ1-4; weak D call: TRBD1 (6 bases). CDR1 and CDR2 (germline): GTSNPN, SVGIG (reference sequence). With 4 bases removed from V and 5 bases from J, the gap between germline ends came to 14 bases. This CDR3 has 14 residues. The CDR3 DNA reads as TGTGCCTGGACTACGGACAGAGTGAATGAAAAACTGTTTTTT. This encodes CAWTTDRVNEKLFF.

This clone was observed a handful of times. V is TRBV5-1 and J is TRBJ2-3; D perhaps matches TRBD1 (6 bases). Trimming left V 1 base short and J 5 bases short, with 14 bases between. The CDR3 is 15 residues long. Germline V gene lookup returns CDR1 SGHRS and CDR2 YFSETQ. The CDR3 DNA sequence: TGCGCCAGCAGCTTGTGGGCAGGGGCAGGAGATACGCAGTATTTT. It encodes CASSLWAGAGDTQYF. The whole variable domain, filled in from reference TRBV5-1 and TRBJ2-3, reads KAGVTQTPRYLIKTRGQQVTLSCSPISGHRSVSWYQQTPGQGLQFLFEYFSETQRNKGNFPGRFSGRQFSNSRSEMNVSTLELGDSALYLCASSLWAGAGDTQYFGPGTRLTVL.

The table lists this clone with a few counts. CDR3 nucleotide sequence: TGCGCCAGCAGCTTGGACAGGGGAGCAAGCACCGGGGAGCTGTTTTTT. Encoded protein: CASSLDRGASTGELFF. The chain couples TRBV5-1 to TRBJ2-2; 7 bases map to TRBD1. Germline loops: CDR1 SGHRS, CDR2 YFSETQ. There are 16 residues in the CDR3. The junction had 6 bases not matched to a gene; V was cut back by 0 bases and J by 4 bases.

CDR3 amino acids: CALEARYGYTF. The CDR3 nucleotides are TGTGCCTTAGAGGCCCGCTATGGCTACACCTTC. The rearrangement joins TRBV30 to TRBJ1-2, with D unresolved. Trimming took 7 bases from V and 4 from J, leaving 10 bases between them. This CDR3 is built from 11 residues. The germline V gene has CDR1 GTSNPN and CDR2 SVGIG (reference sequence).

V gene TRBV2 combines with J gene TRBJ2-3, with TRBD1 as a possible D gene (6 bases). With 6 bases removed from V and 2 bases from J, the gap between germline ends came to 24 bases. CDR3 length equals 18 residues. Germline V gives CDR1 SNHLY, CDR2 FYNNEI. The CDR3 DNA is TGTGCCAGCAGGCGGTCGAGGAAGGGGGTGTTTTTCACAGATACGCAGTATTTT. This gives the protein CASRRSRKGVFFTDTQYF.

The CDR3 DNA is TGTGCCAGCAGTGAATTTGGGACAGGGTTCGACGAGCAGTACTTC. Translated: CASSEFGTGFDEQYF. This chain uses TRBV25-1 with TRBJ2-7, with 9 positions matching TRBD1. The CDR3 contains 15 residues. Trimming cost V 1 base and J 5 bases; bases outside gene matches: 6. In germline, CDR1 is MGHDK, CDR2 SYGVNS.

This chain connects TRBV28 to TRBJ1-1; 7 positions match TRBD1. Trimming cost V 6 bases and J 0 bases; bases outside gene matches: 7. The CDR3 is made up of 15 amino acids. The germline CDR1 and CDR2 sequences are MDHEN and SYDVKM. The CDR3 DNA follows: TGTGCCAGCAGCCCCGGAGGGGGCGTGAACACTGAAGCTTTCTTT. It specifies CASSPGGGVNTEAFF.